The entry that follows covers one T cell receptor (beta chain) sequence. Its antigen is unknown. The data originate from a study of shared clonotypes between healthy human individuals. Findings of the study overall: Naive subsets generally exceeded memory subsets in estimated richness.

Looked up from germline, CDR1 is SGHNT and CDR2 is YENEEA. CDR3 length: 18 residues. J gave up 0 bases and V 3 bases, and 7 bases lay outside the gene matches. Only CD45RO-negative cells positively selected for CCR7 counted as naive CD8 cells, so terminally differentiated effector memory CD45RA+ cells were excluded. Profiling relied on immunoSEQ multiplex PCR, and the TCRdb table lists in-frame clones only, not all of them. The table includes about 2.1 million clones, 93% detected once. Input material: naive CD8+ T cells from PBMCs. The source of this sequence is a man aged 18 to 29 in good health. Some clones in this sample may be carry-over from other donors' samples. V is TRBV11-3 and J is TRBJ2-2, with 10 nucleotides matching TRBD2. CDR3 amino acids: CASSLSLLAGPNTGELFF. The DNA of the CDR3 is TGTGCCAGCAGCTTGTCTTTACTAGCGGGGCCGAACACCGGGGAGCTGTTTTTT.